This TCR beta chain was sequenced in a study of cytomegalovirus exposure and HLA in healthy donors. The study ran its PCR with 60 Vbeta and 13 Jbeta primers. Sequencing used immunoSEQ multiplex PCR; TCRdb keeps in-frame clones, though not all of them. The sample has about 120,000 clones; about three quarters are singletons. Donors sampled were nominally healthy, though unrecorded immune exposures were likely. CDR1 SGHRS and CDR2 YFSETQ come from the germline V gene. The CDR3 loop spans 18 amino acids. The V gene end was trimmed by 4 bases and the J gene end by 2 bases; junction bases not matched to a gene: 16.

J is TRBJ2-3 and V is TRBV5-1, with 7 nucleotides matching TRBD2. The sequence derives from a man aged 55 to 69 in good health and CMV-seropositive. Sequenced material: PBMCs. CDR3 DNA: TGCGCCAGCAGCCCCCCCGTCCCGAGGAGCGGGATCACAGATACGCAGTATTTT. Amino acids: CASSPPVPRSGITDTQYF.